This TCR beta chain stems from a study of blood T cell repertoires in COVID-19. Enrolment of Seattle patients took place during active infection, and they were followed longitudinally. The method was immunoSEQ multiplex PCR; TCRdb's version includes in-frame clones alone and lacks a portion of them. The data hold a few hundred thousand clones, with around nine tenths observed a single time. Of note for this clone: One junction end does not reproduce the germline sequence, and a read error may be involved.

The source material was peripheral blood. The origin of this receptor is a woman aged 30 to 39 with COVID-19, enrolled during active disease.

The CDR3 coding sequence is TGTGCCAGCAGTCACTCACAGGGTAGGACTGAAGCTTTCTTT. It is translated as CASSHSQGRTEAFF. The chain uses TRBV6-5 and TRBJ1-1; D perhaps matches TRBD1 (6 bases). The CDR3 sequence is 14 residues long. From germline, CDR1 is MNHEY and CDR2 SVGAGI.